This T cell receptor (beta chain) was sequenced for a study of T-cell memory formation after mild COVID-19. Study-wide points: Mainly in CM and EM were contracting CD4+ clones; CD8+ were in EMRA. Balance between CD4 and CD8 was seen in clones contracting day 15 to 85, and a CD4+ lean was seen in later expanders.

V was cut by 8 bases and J by 1 base, with 11 bases left in between. Germline V gene lookup returns CDR1 SSHAT and CDR2 FNYEAQ (reference sequence). The CDR3 extends over 13 amino acids. One entry per CDR3 protein results from TCRdb running MiXCR on the 5' RACE reads. The sample has about 300,000 distinct CDR3 sequences, roughly 19% seen once. A note on this clonotype: What it binds is unknown.

The sequenced sample consisted of PBMCs or a T cell subset sorted from them (not recorded which). The V call is TRBV7-7, the J call TRBJ1-1; D is unclear. The TCR comes from a man aged 18 to 29 who had mild COVID-19 (a few samples of this study predate the infection). Cell type and time point are not known. CDR3 coding DNA: TGTGCCAGCCGACTTTCCGCGAACACTGAAGCTTTCTTT. It yields the protein CASRLSANTEAFF.